This T cell receptor beta chain emerged from a study of T cell responses to AZD1222 COVID-19 vaccine. Study outcomes and limitations: In the spike-specific TCR repertoire, nearly half reportedly target unmutated variant regions. Following two doses of AZD1222, Spike-specific TCR breadth and depth rose. Most donors were white British, females outnumbered males, and clonal diversity was possibly underestimated. Only a handful of AZD1222 recipients tested seropositive at baseline.

V gave up 3 bases and J gave up 2 bases, with 12 bases separating them. The CDR3 is 15 amino acids. Germline CDR1 SGHDT, CDR2 YYEEEE. With regard to this clone: The antigen remains unidentified.

Some clones are missing from TCRdb's copy, which holds only in-frame ones; the method was immunoSEQ multiplex PCR. The sample has 150,000 to 200,000 clones, 85% to 90% seen once. The chain joins TRBV5-6 to TRBJ1-3; no reliable D call. The sequencing used peripheral blood, collected on day 0 of AZD1222 vaccination. This receptor was identified in an adult in good health. This chain's CDR3 is CASSWRAFTGNTIYF. For the CDR3, the DNA is TGTGCCAGCAGCTGGAGGGCATTTACTGGAAACACCATATATTTT.